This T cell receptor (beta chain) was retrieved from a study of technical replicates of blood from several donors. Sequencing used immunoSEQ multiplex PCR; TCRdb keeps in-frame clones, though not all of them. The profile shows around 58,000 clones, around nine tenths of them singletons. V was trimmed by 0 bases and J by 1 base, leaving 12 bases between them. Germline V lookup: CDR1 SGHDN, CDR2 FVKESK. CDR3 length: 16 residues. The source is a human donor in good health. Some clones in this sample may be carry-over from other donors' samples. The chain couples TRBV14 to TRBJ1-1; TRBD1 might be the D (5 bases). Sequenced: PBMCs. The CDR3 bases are TGTGCCAGCAGCCAAGACTTAGGGGAGGGGAACACTGAAGCTTTCTTT. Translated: CASSQDLGEGNTEAFF.